The 8 T cell receptor beta chains given below trace back to one sample, sequenced in a study of OX40 agonist ivuxolimab in advanced cancers. Only in-frame clones appear in the TCRdb table, and some are missing; sequencing was by immunoSEQ multiplex PCR. The data show about 59,000 clones, with roughly 84% seen just once and 27% held by the top ten. Specimen: CD4+ or CD8+ T cells sorted from blood, collected in a trial of the OX40 agonist ivuxolimab. The source of these receptors is an adult with an advanced solid tumor such as melanoma, head and neck, liver or kidney cancer.

The chain uses TRBV19 and TRBJ2-5, with TRBD2 identical over 8 bases. Germline V gene data show CDR1 as LNHDA and CDR2 as SQIVND (reference sequence). The CDR3 sequence is 15 residues long. The trim removed 5 bases at V and 5 bases at J, leaving 10 bases unmatched. This CDR3 is CASSAAGTRDETQYF. The CDR3 coding sequence is TGTGCCAGTAGTGCAGCCGGGACTAGAGATGAGACCCAGTACTTC.

This chain links TRBV5-1 with TRBJ2-3; 7 nucleotides agree with TRBD1. Trimming cost V 4 bases and J 2 bases; bases outside gene matches: 4. This CDR3 is 14 amino acids long. Germline V gene data show CDR1 as SGHRS and CDR2 as YFSETQ. CDR3 region: CASSPDRPTDTQYF. The CDR3 bases are TGCGCCAGCAGCCCGGACAGGCCCACAGATACGCAGTATTTT.

V usage is TRBV2 and J usage is TRBJ2-7; D is possibly TRBD2 (5 bases). CDR1 is SNHLY and CDR2 is FYNNEI in the germline V gene. The CDR3 has 12 residues. V was trimmed by 4 bases and J by 6 bases, leaving 10 bases between them. The CDR3 bases are TGTGCCAGCAGTGCGAGGGAACGCGAGCAGTACTTC. Translating gives CASSAREREQYF.

This clone was recorded once. This sequence joins TRBV18 and TRBJ2-7, with 8 bases identical to TRBD1. The CDR3 has 16 amino acids. CDR1 is KGHSH and CDR2 is LQKENI in the germline V gene. The V gene end was trimmed by 0 bases and the J gene end by 3 bases; junction bases not matched to a gene: 7. This CDR3 is CASSPPNRGANYEQYF. CDR3 bases: TGTGCCAGCTCACCACCGAACAGGGGGGCGAACTACGAGCAGTACTTC. Complete variable domain (other parts from reference TRBV18 and TRBJ2-7): NAGVMQNPRHLVRRRGQEARLRCSPMKGHSHVYWYRQLPEEGLKFMVYLQKENIIDESGMPKERFSAEFPKEGPSILRIQQVVRGDSAAYFCASSPPNRGANYEQYFGPGTRLTVT.

The chain joins TRBV19 to TRBJ2-5; 9 nucleotides align to TRBD1. Trimming cost V 5 bases and J 5 bases; bases outside gene matches: 6. CDR1 and CDR2 from the germline V gene are LNHDA and SQIVND (reference sequence). This CDR3 spans 14 amino acids. The CDR3 DNA reads as TGTGCCAGTAGTCCACAGGGGGCCGGGGAGACCCAGTACTTC. This sequence encodes CASSPQGAGETQYF.

The J gene is TRBJ1-2, the V gene TRBV5-1; maybe TRBD1 (6 bases). CDR3 length: 13 amino acids. Germline V gives CDR1 SGHRS, CDR2 YFSETQ. V was pared by 3 bases and J by 1 base, with 7 bases between. The CDR3 DNA follows: TGCGCCAGCAGCTGGGACATTAACTATGGCTACACCTTC. It yields the protein CASSWDINYGYTF.

V gene TRBV6-5 combines with J gene TRBJ1-1, with D unclear. Trimming left V 0 bases short and J 1 base short, with 6 bases between. The CDR3 is made up of 14 amino acids. The germline CDR1 and CDR2 sequences are MNHEY and SVGAGI. The DNA for the CDR3 is TGTGCCAGCAGTTACTCAGGAGGGAACACTGAAGCTTTCTTT. This sequence encodes CASSYSGGNTEAFF.

V usage is TRBV25-1 and J usage is TRBJ1-5, with D possibly being TRBD1 (5 bases). There are 16 residues in the CDR3. V shed 2 bases and J shed 2 bases, with 13 bases lying between them. Looked up from germline, CDR1 is MGHDK and CDR2 is SYGVNS. The CDR3 DNA is TGTGCCAGCAGTGAACTTGGGGGGACGGGCAATCAGCCCCAGCATTTT. Translated: CASSELGGTGNQPQHF.